This is a list of T cell receptor beta chains from one sample in a study of Graves' ophthalmopathy and Graves' hyperthyroidism. TCRdb analysed the multiplex PCR reads with MiXCR anew, one entry per CDR3 protein. The sample lists 260,000 or so distinct CDR3 sequences; about 47% were seen once. The sequenced material came from peripheral blood. All receptors derive from an adult man with Graves' ophthalmopathy. Each CDR3 is given with its conserved first and last residue. Each record gives: clone size, V gene, D gene, J gene, CDR3 DNA, CDR3 protein. The D gene is left open where the match is weak. The size of a clone is reported for some rows only, either as once, few or many, or as a class for expanded clones.

clone_size: .
v_call: TRBV2
d_call: .
j_call: TRBJ1-1
cdr3_nt: TGTGCCAGCAGGGGGGGAAAAGAAGCTTTCTTT
cdr3_aa: CASRGGKEAFF

clone_size: .
v_call: TRBV19
d_call: .
j_call: TRBJ1-5
cdr3_nt: TGTGCCAGTAGTATGAAAGGAGGTAACAATCAGCCCCAGCATTTT
cdr3_aa: CASSMKGGNNQPQHF

clone_size: few
v_call: TRBV9
d_call: .
j_call: TRBJ1-3
cdr3_nt: TGTGCCAGCAGCGCGCAGGGGCTGAGCTCTGGAAACACCATATATTTT
cdr3_aa: CASSAQGLSSGNTIYF

clone_size: .
v_call: TRBV11-3
d_call: TRBD2
j_call: TRBJ2-5
cdr3_nt: TGTGCCAGCAGCTTAACAGCGGGGGGTCAAGAGACCCAGTACTTC
cdr3_aa: CASSLTAGGQETQYF

clone_size: many
v_call: TRBV2
d_call: .
j_call: TRBJ1-4
cdr3_nt: TGTGCCAGCAGTGCGGTTGCAACTAATGAAAAACTGTTTTTT
cdr3_aa: CASSAVATNEKLFF

clone_size: .
v_call: TRBV7-2
d_call: TRBD2
j_call: TRBJ2-3
cdr3_nt: TGTGCCAGCAGCTCCCTAAGACTAGCGGGGGCTAGCACAGATACGCAGTATTTT
cdr3_aa: CASSSLRLAGASTDTQYF

clone_size: few
v_call: TRBV13
d_call: TRBD2
j_call: TRBJ2-5
cdr3_nt: TGTGCCAGCAGCTCGGGACTAGCGGGGGTCCGCCAAGAGACCCAGTACTTC
cdr3_aa: CASSSGLAGVRQETQYF

clone_size: .
v_call: TRBV20-1
d_call: TRBD1
j_call: TRBJ1-2
cdr3_nt: TGCAGTGTCCCCAGCGTGAGGCAGGGGGCGCGGGATTATGGCTACACCTTC
cdr3_aa: CSVPSVRQGARDYGYTF

clone_size: .
v_call: TRBV7-3
d_call: .
j_call: TRBJ2-5
cdr3_nt: TGTGCCAGCAGCTTAAACGCCCAAGAGACCCAGTACTTC
cdr3_aa: CASSLNAQETQYF

clone_size: few
v_call: TRBV12-3/TRBV12-4
d_call: TRBD2
j_call: TRBJ2-5
cdr3_nt: TGTGCCAGCATGGTAGGCGGGGGTCTGCGAGAGACCCAGTACTTC
cdr3_aa: CASMVGGGLRETQYF

clone_size: .
v_call: TRBV12-3/TRBV12-4
d_call: .
j_call: TRBJ2-7
cdr3_nt: TGTGCCAGCAGTTTTGGTCGTGGGTCCTCCTACGAGCAGTACTTC
cdr3_aa: CASSFGRGSSYEQYF

clone_size: .
v_call: TRBV7-2
d_call: .
j_call: TRBJ2-7
cdr3_nt: TGTGCCAGCAGCTTAAAATCCCTAGGGGGCTCCTACGAGCAGTACTTC
cdr3_aa: CASSLKSLGGSYEQYF

clone_size: .
v_call: TRBV6-5
d_call: TRBD1
j_call: TRBJ1-1
cdr3_nt: TGTGCCAGCAGTTACACAGGGGTCCTCACTAACACTGAAGCTTTCTTT
cdr3_aa: CASSYTGVLTNTEAFF

clone_size: .
v_call: TRBV7-4
d_call: TRBD1
j_call: TRBJ1-2
cdr3_nt: TGTGCCAGCAACCCCTCAGGGGGCGACGGCCACACCTTC
cdr3_aa: CASNPSGGDGHTF

clone_size: .
v_call: TRBV5-1
d_call: .
j_call: TRBJ2-2
cdr3_nt: TGTGCCAGCAGCGTTTGGACACAACTGACGAACACCGGGGAGCTGTTTTTT
cdr3_aa: CASSVWTQLTNTGELFF

clone_size: .
v_call: TRBV5-1
d_call: TRBD1
j_call: TRBJ1-4
cdr3_nt: TGCGCCAGCGTTCTAGGGGACAGGGCGAAACTGTTTTTT
cdr3_aa: CASVLGDRAKLFF

clone_size: .
v_call: TRBV10-3
d_call: .
j_call: TRBJ2-7
cdr3_nt: TGTGCCAGCAGGACGGGACTCCCAAAGGGATACGAGCAGTACTTC
cdr3_aa: CASRTGLPKGYEQYF

clone_size: .
v_call: TRBV19
d_call: TRBD1
j_call: TRBJ2-2
cdr3_nt: TGTGCCAGCACGGACAGGGGTGGCGGGGAGCTGTTTTTT
cdr3_aa: CASTDRGGGELFF

clone_size: few
v_call: TRBV19
d_call: TRBD1
j_call: TRBJ2-5
cdr3_nt: TGTGCCAGTAGTCCTAGGACAGGGGCGGAGACCCAGTACTTC
cdr3_aa: CASSPRTGAETQYF

clone_size: many
v_call: TRBV7-6
d_call: .
j_call: TRBJ2-7
cdr3_nt: TGTGCCAGCAGCCCGCCGGGTAGCTACGAGCAGTACTTC
cdr3_aa: CASSPPGSYEQYF

clone_size: few
v_call: TRBV7-7
d_call: .
j_call: TRBJ2-5
cdr3_nt: TGTGCTAGCAGCTTAGGGGCCCACGCTCAAGAGACCCAGTACTTC
cdr3_aa: CASSLGAHAQETQYF

clone_size: .
v_call: TRBV24-1
d_call: TRBD1
j_call: TRBJ2-7
cdr3_nt: TGTGCCGGCCAGGGGGCAGACGAGCAGTACTTC
cdr3_aa: CAGQGADEQYF

clone_size: .
v_call: TRBV29-1
d_call: TRBD1
j_call: TRBJ1-4
cdr3_nt: TGCAGCGCTGGGACAGGGGTTACTAATGAAAAACTGTTTTTT
cdr3_aa: CSAGTGVTNEKLFF

clone_size: once
v_call: TRBV20-1
d_call: .
j_call: TRBJ1-2
cdr3_nt: TGCGGTGCTAGGGGGGCAGGAACTTTCTATGGCTACACCTTC
cdr3_aa: CGARGAGTFYGYTF

clone_size: .
v_call: TRBV19
d_call: .
j_call: TRBJ1-5
cdr3_nt: TGTGCCAGTACCGTAAAGGGGAATAGCAATCAGCCCCAGCATTTT
cdr3_aa: CASTVKGNSNQPQHF

clone_size: .
v_call: TRBV2
d_call: TRBD1
j_call: TRBJ1-2
cdr3_nt: TGTGCCAGCAGTGAAGCCAGAGGGGGCGCCGGAATAGGCTACACCTTC
cdr3_aa: CASSEARGGAGIGYTF

clone_size: .
v_call: TRBV3-1
d_call: TRBD1
j_call: TRBJ2-7
cdr3_nt: TGTGCCAGCAGCCCGGGGACAGGGATGAACGAGCAGTACTTC
cdr3_aa: CASSPGTGMNEQYF